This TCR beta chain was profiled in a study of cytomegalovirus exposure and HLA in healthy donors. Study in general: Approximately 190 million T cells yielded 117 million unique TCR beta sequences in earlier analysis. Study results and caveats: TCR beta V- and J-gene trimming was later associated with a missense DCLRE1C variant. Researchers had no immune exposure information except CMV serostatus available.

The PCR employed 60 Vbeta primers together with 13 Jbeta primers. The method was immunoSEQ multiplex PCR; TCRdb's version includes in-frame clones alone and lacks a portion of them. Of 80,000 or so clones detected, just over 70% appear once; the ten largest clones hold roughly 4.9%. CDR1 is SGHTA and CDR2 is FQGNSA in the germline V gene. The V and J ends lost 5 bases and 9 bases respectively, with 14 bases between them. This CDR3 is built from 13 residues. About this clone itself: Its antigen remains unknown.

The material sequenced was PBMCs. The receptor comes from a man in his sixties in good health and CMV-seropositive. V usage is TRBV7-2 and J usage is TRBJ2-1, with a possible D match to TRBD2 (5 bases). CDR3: CASSLKWTFEQFF. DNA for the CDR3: TGTGCCAGCAGCCTCAAGTGGACTTTTGAGCAGTTCTTC. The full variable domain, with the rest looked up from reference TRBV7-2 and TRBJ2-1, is GAGVSQSPSNKVTEKGKDVELRCDPISGHTALYWYRQSLGQGLEFLIYFQGNSAPDKSGLPSDRFSAERTGGSVSTLTIQRTQQEDSAVYLCASSLKWTFEQFFGPGTRLTVL.